This T cell receptor beta chain was obtained from a study of cytomegalovirus exposure and HLA in healthy donors. The study, taken as a whole, reports: Both high specificity and high sensitivity reportedly marked the classifier's diagnosis of cytomegalovirus status. The tendency of first-cohort TCR clusters to co-occur in the 100 to 150 validation repertoires was identified by a subsequent analysis.

The assay was immunoSEQ multiplex PCR, and TCRdb's table has in-frame clones only and misses some. Of 250,000 to 300,000 clones listed, roughly 90% were seen once; the top ten hold under 0.4%. The approximately 120-subject validation cohort, separate from the approximately 630-subject first cohort, included the donors. The CDR3 is made up of 16 amino acids. The germline CDR1 and CDR2 sequences are MNHEY and SMNVEV (reference sequence). Between the trimmed V and J ends, which lost 6 bases and 3 bases, there was a span of 18 bases. In the case of this clone: The antigen is not known.

The receptor comes from a woman aged 18-30 years in good health and CMV-seronegative. The sequencing input was PBMCs. The gene calls are TRBV27 and TRBJ1-5; D perhaps matches TRBD1 (5 bases). CDR3 sequence: CASSPSGGDSNQPQHF. CDR3 bases: TGTGCCAGCAGCCCCTCTGGGGGGGACTCCAATCAGCCCCAGCATTTT.